The sequence of this T cell receptor beta chain was determined in a study of technical replicates of blood from a few donors. Comments on this clone: This same CDR3 is encoded by further DNA sequences in the sample.

Only in-frame clones appear in the TCRdb table, and some are missing; sequencing was by immunoSEQ multiplex PCR. This sample has roughly 82,000 clones, with over 90% found just once. Trimming left V 3 bases short and J 4 bases short, with 10 bases between. Germline V lookup: CDR1 LNHDA, CDR2 SQIVND (reference sequence). The CDR3 has 14 residues. This TCR derives from a human donor in good health. This sequence joins TRBV19 and TRBJ2-1; possible D gene TRBD2, 5 bases. The source material was T cells isolated from PBMCs. CDR3 nucleotides: TGTGCCAGTAGTATCGGGCTAGCTTACAATGAGCAGTTCTTC. This sequence encodes CASSIGLAYNEQFF.